This T cell receptor beta chain is from a study of blood T cell repertoires in COVID-19. This clone showed up just a few times. Other DNA sequences in this sample translate to the same CDR3. Adults between roughly 18 and 100 years of age took part from 20 to 25 US areas. In Cohort 3, a recovered donor had either two negative PCRs, clearance, or symptom resolution. Germline lookup yields CDR1 SGDLS and CDR2 YYNGEE. V was clipped by 0 bases and J by 0 bases, with 10 bases between them. The CDR3 has 16 residues. In the authors' methods: Amplification of reference gene primers provided the estimated nucleated cell counts. Assay used: immunoSEQ multiplex PCR; TCRdb lists only in-frame clones, some missing. V and J calls and clone size are as listed in that table; D and trimming were resolved from the DNA. This table has about 180,000 clones, about 83% appearing once.

This sequence originates from a woman aged 25 to 39 who had recovered from COVID-19. This chain uses TRBV9 with TRBJ2-1, with D perhaps TRBD1 (6 bases). What was sequenced was PBMCs or T cells enriched from blood (not recorded which). CDR3 amino acids: CASSVGRGSSYNEQFF. The CDR3 coding sequence is TGTGCCAGCAGCGTAGGAAGGGGGAGCTCCTACAATGAGCAGTTCTTC.